One and the same sample provided the 5 T cell receptor beta chains below, sequenced in a study of T cell responses to AZD1222 COVID-19 vaccine. TCRdb's table, derived via immunoSEQ multiplex PCR, lists solely in-frame clones and lacks some. Found here are fewer than 75,000 clones, 85% of them singletons; the top ten hold roughly 20%. The input for sequencing was peripheral blood, taken on day 0 of AZD1222 vaccination. These receptors originate from an adult in good health.

The V and J genes are TRBV27 and TRBJ1-6; TRBD1 is a possible D gene (5 bases). The V gene's germline CDR1 is MNHEY and CDR2 SMNVEV (reference sequence). CDR3 size: 15 residues. Trimming stripped 5 bases from V and 1 base from J, with 9 bases between. CDR3 in amino acids: CASSEGMSYNSPLHF. The CDR3 coding sequence is TGTGCCAGCAGTGAGGGGATGTCCTATAATTCACCCCTCCACTTT.

This clone was observed a handful of times. V is TRBV11-2 and J is TRBJ1-5, with D unresolved. Germline loops: CDR1 SGHAT, CDR2 FQNNGV. V gave up 1 base and J gave up 5 bases, with 6 bases separating them. This CDR3 spans 13 amino acids. The DNA for the CDR3 is TGTGCCAGCAGCTTAGTTCAGGATCAGCCCCAGCATTTT. The encoded protein is CASSLVQDQPQHF.

This clone was found a few times. CDR3 in DNA: TGTGCCAGCAGTGTCCTCAGGCGGGGCCGAGGGTCCTACGAGCAGTACTTC. Its translation: CASSVLRRGRGSYEQYF. This chain uses TRBV2 with TRBJ2-7; D possibly corresponds to TRBD2 (6 bases). This CDR3 region has 17 residues. Trimming took 4 bases from V and 1 from J, leaving 20 bases between them. Germline values: CDR1 SNHLY, CDR2 FYNNEI.

The chain recombines TRBV3-1 (or the pseudogene TRBV3-2) with TRBJ1-2; D not resolved. Germline CDR1 is LGHDT and CDR2 is YNNKEL (reference sequence). The CDR3 is made up of 12 amino acids. Trimming cost V 4 bases and J 8 bases, with 11 bases left between them. CDR3 bases: TGTGCCAGCAGCCGCGAGAGGTGGGGCTACACCTTC. This codes for CASSRERWGYTF.

The genes are TRBV20-1 and TRBJ2-1; no reliable D call. The CDR3 totals 15 residues. The germline V gene has CDR1 DFQATT and CDR2 SNEGSKA (reference sequence). The ends were cut back, 3 bases at V and 6 bases at J, with 18 bases in the middle. This CDR3 is CSASFGGLLGNEQFF. For the CDR3, the DNA is TGCAGTGCTAGTTTTGGCGGCCTTCTGGGCAATGAGCAGTTCTTC.